This T cell receptor (beta chain) appears in the sequencing data of a study of blood T cell repertoires in COVID-19. Study information: COVID-19 samples from acute and convalescent phases originated in the United States, Italy and Spain. From T cells, B-cell-depleted T cells, or PBMCs came the material, which was cDNA or gDNA.

Original analysis: Amplification from reference gene primers served as the basis for estimated nucleated cell counts. Clones were read by immunoSEQ multiplex PCR, and TCRdb kept only the in-frame ones, dropping some. That table furnishes V, J and clone size, whereas the DNA furnished D and trimming. This sample has hundreds of thousands of clones, with approximately 90% found just once. V gave up 5 bases and J gave up 5 bases; unmatched junction bases: 7. The CDR3 has 15 amino acids. Germline loops: CDR1 MNHEY, CDR2 SVGAGI. Sequenced: peripheral blood. The sequence was collected from a woman under 30 who had recovered from COVID-19. V is TRBV6-5 and J is TRBJ1-5; 9 bases line up with TRBD1. The CDR3 protein is CASSITGGRDQPQHF. CDR3 nucleotides: TGTGCCAGCAGTATAACAGGGGGCCGGGATCAGCCCCAGCATTTT.